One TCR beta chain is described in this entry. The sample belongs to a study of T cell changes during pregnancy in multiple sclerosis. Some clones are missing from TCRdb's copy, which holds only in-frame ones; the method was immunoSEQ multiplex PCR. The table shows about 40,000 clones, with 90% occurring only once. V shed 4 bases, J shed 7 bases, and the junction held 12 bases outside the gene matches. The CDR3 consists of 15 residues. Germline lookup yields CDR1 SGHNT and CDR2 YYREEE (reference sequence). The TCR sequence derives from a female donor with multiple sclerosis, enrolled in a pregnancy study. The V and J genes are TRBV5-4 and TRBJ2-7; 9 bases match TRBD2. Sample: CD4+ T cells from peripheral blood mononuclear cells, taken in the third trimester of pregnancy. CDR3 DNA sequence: TGTGCCAGCAGCGAGGGCGGGAGGGCCCGCTGGGAGCAGTACTTC. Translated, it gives CASSEGGRARWEQYF.